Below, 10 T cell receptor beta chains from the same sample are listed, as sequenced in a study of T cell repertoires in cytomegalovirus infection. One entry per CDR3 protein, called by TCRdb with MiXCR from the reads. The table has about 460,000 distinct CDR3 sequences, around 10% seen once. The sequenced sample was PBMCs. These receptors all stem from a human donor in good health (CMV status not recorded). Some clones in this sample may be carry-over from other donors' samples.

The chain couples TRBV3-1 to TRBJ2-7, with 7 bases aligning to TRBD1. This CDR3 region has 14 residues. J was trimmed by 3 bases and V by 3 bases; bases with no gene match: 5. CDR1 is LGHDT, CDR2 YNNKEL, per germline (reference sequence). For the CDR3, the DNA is TGTGCCAGCAGCCATCTAGACAGGGACTACGAGCAGTACTTC. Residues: CASSHLDRDYEQYF.

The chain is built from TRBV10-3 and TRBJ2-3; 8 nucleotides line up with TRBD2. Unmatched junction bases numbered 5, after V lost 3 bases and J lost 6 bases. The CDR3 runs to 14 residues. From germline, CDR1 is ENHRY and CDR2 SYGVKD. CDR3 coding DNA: TGTGCCATCAGTGACGGGGGGGCGTGGGATACGCAGTATTTT. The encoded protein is CAISDGGAWDTQYF.

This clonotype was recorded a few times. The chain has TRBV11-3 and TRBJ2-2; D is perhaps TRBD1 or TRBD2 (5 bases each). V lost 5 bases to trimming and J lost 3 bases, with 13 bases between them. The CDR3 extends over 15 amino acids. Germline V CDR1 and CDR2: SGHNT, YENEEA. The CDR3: CASSPGTAYTGELFF. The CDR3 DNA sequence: TGTGCCAGCAGCCCCGGGACGGCGTACACCGGGGAGCTGTTTTTT.

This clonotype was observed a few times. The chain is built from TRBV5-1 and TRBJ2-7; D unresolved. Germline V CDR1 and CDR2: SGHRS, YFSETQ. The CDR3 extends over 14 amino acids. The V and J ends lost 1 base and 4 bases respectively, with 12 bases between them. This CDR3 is CASSLRSQTYEQYF. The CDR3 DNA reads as TGCGCCAGCAGCTTGCGGTCGCAGACGTACGAGCAGTACTTC.

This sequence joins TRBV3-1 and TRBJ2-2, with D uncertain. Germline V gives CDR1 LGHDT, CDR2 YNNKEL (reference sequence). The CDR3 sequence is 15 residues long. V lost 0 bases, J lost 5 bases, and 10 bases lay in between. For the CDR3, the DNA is TGTGCCAGCAGCCAAGATAGGGCGAGAACCGGGGAGCTGTTTTTT. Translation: CASSQDRARTGELFF. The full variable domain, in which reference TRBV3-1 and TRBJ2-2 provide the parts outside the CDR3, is DTAVSQTPKYLVTQMGNDKSIKCEQNLGHDTMYWYKQDSKKFLKIMFSYNNKELIINETVPNRFSPKSPDKAHLNLHINSLELGDSAVYFCASSQDRARTGELFFGEGSRLTVL.

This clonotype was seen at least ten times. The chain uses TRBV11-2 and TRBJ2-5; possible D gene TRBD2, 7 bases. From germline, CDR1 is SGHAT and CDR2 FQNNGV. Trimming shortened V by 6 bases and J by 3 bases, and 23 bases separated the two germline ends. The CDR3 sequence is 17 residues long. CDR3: CASRRRGVVDSKETQYF. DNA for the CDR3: TGTGCCAGCAGAAGACGGGGGGTGGTGGACAGCAAAGAGACCCAGTACTTC. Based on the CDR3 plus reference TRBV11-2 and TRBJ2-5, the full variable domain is EAGVAQSPRYKIIEKRQSVAFWCNPISGHATLYWYQQILGQGPKLLIQFQNNGVVDDSQLPKDRFSAERLKGVDSTLKIQPAKLEDSAVYLCASRRRGVVDSKETQYFGPGTRLLVL.

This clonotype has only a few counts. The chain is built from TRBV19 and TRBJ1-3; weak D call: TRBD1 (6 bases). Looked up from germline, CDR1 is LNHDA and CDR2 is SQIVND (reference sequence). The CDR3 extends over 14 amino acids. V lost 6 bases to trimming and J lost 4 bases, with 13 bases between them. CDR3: CASRSPGAGNTIYF. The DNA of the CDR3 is TGTGCCAGTAGATCGCCAGGGGCAGGAAACACCATATATTTT.

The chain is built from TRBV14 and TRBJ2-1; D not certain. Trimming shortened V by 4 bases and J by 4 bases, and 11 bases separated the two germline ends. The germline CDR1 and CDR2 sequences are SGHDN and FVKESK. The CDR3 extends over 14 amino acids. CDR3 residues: CASSPAGRYNEQFF. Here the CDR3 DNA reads TGTGCCAGCAGCCCCGCCGGGCGGTACAATGAGCAGTTCTTC.

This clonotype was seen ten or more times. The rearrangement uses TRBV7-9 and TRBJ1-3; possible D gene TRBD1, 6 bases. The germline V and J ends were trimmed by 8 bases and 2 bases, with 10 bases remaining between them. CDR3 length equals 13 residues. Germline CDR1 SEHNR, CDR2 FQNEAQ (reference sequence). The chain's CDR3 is CASPRGAGNTIYF. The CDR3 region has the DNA TGTGCCAGCCCGAGGGGGGCTGGAAACACCATATATTTT.

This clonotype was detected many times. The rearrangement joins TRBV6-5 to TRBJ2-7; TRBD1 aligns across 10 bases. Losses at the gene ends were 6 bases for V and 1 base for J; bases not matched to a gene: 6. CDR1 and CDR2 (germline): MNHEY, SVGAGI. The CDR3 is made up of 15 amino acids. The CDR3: CASSRDRGPSYEQYF. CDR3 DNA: TGTGCCAGCAGCCGCGACAGGGGGCCGTCCTACGAGCAGTACTTC.